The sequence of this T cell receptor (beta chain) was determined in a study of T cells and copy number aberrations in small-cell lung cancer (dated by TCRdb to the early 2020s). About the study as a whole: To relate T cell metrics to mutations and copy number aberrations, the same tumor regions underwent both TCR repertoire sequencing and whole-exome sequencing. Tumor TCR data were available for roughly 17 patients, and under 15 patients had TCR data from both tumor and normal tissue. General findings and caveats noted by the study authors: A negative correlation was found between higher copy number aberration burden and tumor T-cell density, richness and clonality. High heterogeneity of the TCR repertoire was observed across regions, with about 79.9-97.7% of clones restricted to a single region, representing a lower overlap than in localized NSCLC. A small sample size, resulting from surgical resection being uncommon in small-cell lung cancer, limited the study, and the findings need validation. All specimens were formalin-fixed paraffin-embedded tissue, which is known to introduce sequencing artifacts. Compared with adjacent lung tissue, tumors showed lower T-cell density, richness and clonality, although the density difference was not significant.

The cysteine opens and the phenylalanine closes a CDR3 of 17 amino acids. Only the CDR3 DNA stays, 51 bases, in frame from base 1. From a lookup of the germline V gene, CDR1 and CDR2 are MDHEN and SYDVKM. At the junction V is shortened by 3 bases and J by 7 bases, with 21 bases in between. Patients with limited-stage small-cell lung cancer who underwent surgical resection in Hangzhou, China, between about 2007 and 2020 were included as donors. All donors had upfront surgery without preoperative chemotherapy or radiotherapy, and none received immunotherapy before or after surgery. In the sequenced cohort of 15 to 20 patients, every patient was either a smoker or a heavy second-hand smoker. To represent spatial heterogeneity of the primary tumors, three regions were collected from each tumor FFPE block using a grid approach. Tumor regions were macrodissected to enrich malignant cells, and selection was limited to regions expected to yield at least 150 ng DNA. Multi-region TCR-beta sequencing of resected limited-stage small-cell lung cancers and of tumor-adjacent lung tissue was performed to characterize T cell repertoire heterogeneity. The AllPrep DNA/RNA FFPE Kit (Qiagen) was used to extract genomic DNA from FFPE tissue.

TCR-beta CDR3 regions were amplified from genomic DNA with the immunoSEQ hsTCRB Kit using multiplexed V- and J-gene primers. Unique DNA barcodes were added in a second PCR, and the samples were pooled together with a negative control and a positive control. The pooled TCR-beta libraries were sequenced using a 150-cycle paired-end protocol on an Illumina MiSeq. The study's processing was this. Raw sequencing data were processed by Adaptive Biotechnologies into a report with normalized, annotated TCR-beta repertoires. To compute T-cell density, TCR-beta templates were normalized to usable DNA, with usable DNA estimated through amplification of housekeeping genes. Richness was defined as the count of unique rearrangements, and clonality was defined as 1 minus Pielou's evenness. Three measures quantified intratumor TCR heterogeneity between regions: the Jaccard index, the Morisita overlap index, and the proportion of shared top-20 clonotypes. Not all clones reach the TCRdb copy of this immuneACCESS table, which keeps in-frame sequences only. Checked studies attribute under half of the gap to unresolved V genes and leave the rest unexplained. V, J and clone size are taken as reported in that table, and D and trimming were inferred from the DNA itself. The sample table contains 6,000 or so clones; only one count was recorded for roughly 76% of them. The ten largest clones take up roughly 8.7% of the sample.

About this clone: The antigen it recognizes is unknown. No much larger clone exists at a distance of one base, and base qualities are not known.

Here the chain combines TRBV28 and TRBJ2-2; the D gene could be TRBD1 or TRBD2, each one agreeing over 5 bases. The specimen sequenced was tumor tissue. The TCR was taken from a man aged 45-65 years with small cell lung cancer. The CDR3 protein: CASSLPGSSFDLGELFF. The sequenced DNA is TGTGCCAGCAGTTTGCCAGGGAGCTCCTTCGACCTCGGGGAGCTGTTTTTT.